Presented here are 18 T cell receptor beta chains from one specimen sequenced in a study of regulatory T cells in long-lasting Graves disease. Described time point: newly diagnosed GD, antithyroid drugs for less than 3 months. The TCR library was made from RNA that had been extracted from PBMCs in TRIzol. The authors built TCR beta libraries using iRepertoire HTBI primers and Arm-PCR of CDR3 regions. TCRdb reprocessed the multiplex PCR reads with MiXCR, giving one entry per CDR3 protein. The top ten hold 22% of the sample, which has over 300,000 distinct CDR3 sequences, 15% to 19% seen once. The material was peripheral blood mononuclear cells (PBMCs), obtained at new diagnosis, from a patient treated with antithyroid drugs. The receptors here all came from a female donor with Graves disease.

This clonotype was seen a few times. The CDR3 coding sequence is TGTGCTAGTGGTTCCCTGGGGGGACTAGCGGGAGTTTTAAACACCGGGGAGCTGTTTTTT. This gives the protein CASGSLGGLAGVLNTGELFF. This rearrangement joins TRBV12-5 to TRBJ2-2; 14 bases are shared with TRBD2. Losses at the gene ends were 4 bases for V and 2 bases for J; bases not matched to a gene: 12. The germline gives CDR1 LGHNT, CDR2 FRNRAP. The CDR3 consists of 20 residues.

This clonotype was seen many times. The genes are TRBV27 and TRBJ1-5, with 8 bases identical to TRBD1. The CDR3 is 15 residues long. After removal of 6 bases from V and 4 bases from J, the junction contained 8 bases not matched to a gene. Germline CDR1 and CDR2: MNHEY and SMNVEV (reference sequence). The CDR3 region has the DNA TGTGCCAGCAGCCACGACAGGGGTGGTAATCAGCCCCAGCATTTT. Its protein is CASSHDRGGNQPQHF.

This clonotype has a count of ten or more. The chain combines TRBV28 with TRBJ1-6; 9 bases match TRBD1. Unmatched junction bases numbered 8, after V lost 8 bases and J lost 9 bases. The CDR3 contains 14 residues. The germline V gene encodes CDR1 MDHEN and CDR2 SYDVKM. CDR3 sequence reads: CASGGGQGLSPLHF. For the CDR3, the DNA is TGTGCCAGCGGCGGGGGACAGGGCCTTTCACCCCTCCACTTT.

This clonotype was recorded at least ten times. This rearrangement joins TRBV5-5 to TRBJ2-7, with D possibly being TRBD1 (7 bases). The V gene's germline CDR1 is SGHKS and CDR2 YYEKEE (reference sequence). V lost 6 bases, J lost 0 bases, and 16 bases lay in between. The CDR3 contains 15 residues. CDR3 in amino acids: CASNPQGGSSYEQYF. CDR3 DNA sequence: TGTGCCAGCAATCCTCAGGGGGGAAGCTCCTACGAGCAGTACTTC.

This clonotype was recorded many times. It may be a read error: a sequence one base away is much more abundant. This chain connects TRBV5-1 to TRBJ2-3; D uncertain. The CDR3 is made up of 12 amino acids. Germline CDR1 and CDR2: SGHRS and YFSETQ. CDR3 DNA sequence: TGTGCCAGCAGTTTCGACACAGATACGCAGTATTTT. Its protein is CASSFDTDTQYF.

This clonotype turned up a few times. The V call is TRBV9, the J call TRBJ2-1; D may be TRBD2 (6 bases). V was clipped by 0 bases and J by 7 bases, with 14 bases between them. The CDR3 totals 15 residues. Germline V gene data show CDR1 as SGDLS and CDR2 as YYNGEE. CDR3 in DNA: TGTGCCAGCAGCGTAGAGGGCGGGGAGAGAAATGAGCAGTTCTTC. Translating it yields CASSVEGGERNEQFF.

This clonotype has at least ten counts. For the CDR3, the DNA is TGCGCCAGCAACTTCCAGGGGGCCGGAGATACGCAGTATTTT. Its translation: CASNFQGAGDTQYF. V gene TRBV5-1 combines with J gene TRBJ2-3; 8 nucleotides line up with TRBD1. Germline V gene sequence: CDR1 SGHRS, CDR2 YFSETQ. J was trimmed by 5 bases and V by 6 bases; bases with no gene match: 8. The CDR3 has 14 residues.

This clonotype was seen a few times. The genes are TRBV25-1 and TRBJ2-2; 7 bases map to TRBD1. The CDR3 spans 16 residues. Germline CDR1 is MGHDK and CDR2 is SYGVNS. Trimming at V came to 3 bases and at J to 1 base, leaving 5 bases not matched to a gene. As DNA, the CDR3 is TGTGCCAGCAGTGATCCAGACAGGGAGAACACCGGGGAGCTGTTTTTT. It yields the protein CASSDPDRENTGELFF.

V usage is TRBV18 and J usage is TRBJ2-1; the D gene is possibly TRBD2 (5 bases). Trimming left V 0 bases short and J 4 bases short, with 16 bases between. In germline, CDR1 is KGHSH, CDR2 LQKENI. CDR3 length: 17 amino acids. DNA of the CDR3: TGTGCCAGCTCACCACCAGGGAGTATCTCTTCTTACAATGAGCAGTTCTTC. It is translated as CASSPPGSISSYNEQFF.

This clonotype was observed many times. This rearrangement joins TRBV3-1 to TRBJ1-1; D remains unclear. Per the germline V gene, CDR1 is LGHDT and CDR2 is YNNKEL (reference sequence). The CDR3 has 12 residues. The germline V and J ends were trimmed by 1 base and 6 bases, with 6 bases remaining between them. The CDR3 bases are TGTGCCAGCAGCCAAGTGGGTGCTGAAGCTTTCTTT. The encoded protein is CASSQVGAEAFF.

This clonotype was seen many times. The rearrangement uses TRBV7-9 and TRBJ1-6; 10 bases are a match to TRBD1. The CDR3 totals 16 residues. V lost 4 bases, J lost 7 bases, and 7 bases stayed unmatched. Germline V gene sequence: CDR1 SEHNR, CDR2 FQNEAQ (reference sequence). This CDR3 is CASSWDRGLGNSPLHF. As DNA, the CDR3 is TGTGCCAGCAGCTGGGACAGGGGACTTGGAAATTCACCCCTCCACTTT.

In this sample, this clonotype turned up many times. The rearrangement uses TRBV7-9 and TRBJ1-5; 8 bases fit TRBD1. In germline, CDR1 is SEHNR, CDR2 FQNEAQ (reference sequence). The CDR3 length is 14 residues. V was pared by 6 bases and J by 2 bases, with 3 bases of the junction left unmatched. CDR3 residues: CASSMTGGNQPQHF. For the CDR3, the DNA is TGTGCCAGCAGTATGACAGGGGGCAATCAGCCCCAGCATTTT.

This clonotype was seen repeatedly, ten times or more. The chain uses TRBV20-1 and TRBJ2-7; D perhaps matches TRBD1 (6 bases). With 3 bases removed from V and 6 bases from J, the gap between germline ends came to 15 bases. In germline, CDR1 is DFQATT, CDR2 SNEGSKA (reference sequence). This CDR3 spans 13 amino acids. The chain's CDR3 is CSASEGGRVEQYF. CDR3 bases: TGCAGTGCTAGCGAAGGGGGAAGGGTCGAGCAGTACTTC.

This clonotype was recorded at least ten times. The J gene is TRBJ2-5, the V gene TRBV20-1, with D possibly TRBD1 on 7 matching bases. Germline values: CDR1 DFQATT, CDR2 SNEGSKA (reference sequence). V dropped 0 bases and J dropped 3 bases, with 11 bases sitting between them. The CDR3 is 14 amino acids. CDR3 DNA: TGCAGTGCTAGAGATCCCAGGGGGGAAGAGACCCAGTACTTC. Residues: CSARDPRGEETQYF.

This clonotype was picked up many times. The chain is built from TRBV7-9 and TRBJ2-1, with 9 positions matching TRBD2. Germline V lookup: CDR1 SEHNR, CDR2 FQNEAQ (reference sequence). The CDR3 is 12 amino acids. The V and J ends lost 3 bases and 16 bases, in that order; junction bases with no gene match: 7. CDR3 sequence (DNA): TGTGCCAGCAGCTTCCTCGGGCGGGAGGGCTTCTTC. It yields the protein CASSFLGREGFF.

This sequence joins TRBV29-1 and TRBJ2-3; TRBD2 matches 11 bases. The CDR3 is 13 residues long. Per the germline V gene, CDR1 is SQVTM and CDR2 is ANQGSEA. J lost 3 bases, V lost 8 bases, and 4 bases had no gene match. The CDR3 loop is CSTLAGVTDTQYF. The CDR3, as DNA: TGCAGCACACTAGCGGGAGTAACAGATACGCAGTATTTT.

The chain carries TRBV27 and TRBJ2-7, with TRBD2 matching 11 bases. Germline V lookup: CDR1 MNHEY, CDR2 SMNVEV (reference sequence). V was pared by 5 bases and J by 3 bases, with 9 bases of the junction left unmatched. CDR3 size: 16 residues. CDR3 sequence (DNA): TGTGCCAGCAGTCCAGTAGCGGGAGGGATACGCTACGAGCAGTACTTC. The encoded protein is CASSPVAGGIRYEQYF.

As regards this clonotype: A much larger clone differs by one base, so this may be a read error. V usage is TRBV7-2 and J usage is TRBJ2-2, with D possibly matching TRBD2 (5 bases). Germline V gives CDR1 SGHTA, CDR2 FQGNSA. The CDR3 has 15 residues. The CDR3 nucleotides read TGTGCCAGCAGCTTAAAAGTAGCGAACACCGGGGAGCTGTCTTTT. The encoded protein is CASSLKVANTGELSF. The whole variable domain, remainder taken from reference TRBV7-2 and TRBJ2-2, is GAGVSQSPSNKVTEKGKDVELRCDPISGHTALYWYRQSLGQGLEFLIYFQGNSAPDKSGLPSDRFSAERTGGSVSTLTIQRTQQEDSAVYLCASSLKVANTGELSFGEGSRLTVL.